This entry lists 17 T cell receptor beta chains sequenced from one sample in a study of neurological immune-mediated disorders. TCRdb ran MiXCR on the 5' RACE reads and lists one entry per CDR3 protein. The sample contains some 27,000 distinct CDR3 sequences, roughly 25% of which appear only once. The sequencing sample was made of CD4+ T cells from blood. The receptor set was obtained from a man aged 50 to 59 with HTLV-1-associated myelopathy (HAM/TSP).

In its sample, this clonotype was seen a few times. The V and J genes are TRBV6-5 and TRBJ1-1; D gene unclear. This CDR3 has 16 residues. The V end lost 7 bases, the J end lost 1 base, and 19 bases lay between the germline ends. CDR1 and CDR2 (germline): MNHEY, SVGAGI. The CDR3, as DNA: TGTGCCAGCAACACTCGGGCGAGGGCGCGGAACACTGAAGCTTTCTTT. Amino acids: CASNTRARARNTEAFF.

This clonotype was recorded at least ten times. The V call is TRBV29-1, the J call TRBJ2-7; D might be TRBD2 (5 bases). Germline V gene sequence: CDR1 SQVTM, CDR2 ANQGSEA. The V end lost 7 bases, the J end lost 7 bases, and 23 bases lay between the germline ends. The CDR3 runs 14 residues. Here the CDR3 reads CSARRSGLGGEQYF. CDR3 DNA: TGCAGCGCCCGAAGGTCGGGGTTGGGTGGTGAGCAGTACTTC.

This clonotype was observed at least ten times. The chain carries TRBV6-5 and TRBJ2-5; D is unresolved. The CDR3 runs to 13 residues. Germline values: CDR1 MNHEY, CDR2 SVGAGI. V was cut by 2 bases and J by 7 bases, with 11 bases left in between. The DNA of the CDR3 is TGTGCCAGCAGTTACCCAGGTACCACGACCCAGTACTTC. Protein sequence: CASSYPGTTTQYF.

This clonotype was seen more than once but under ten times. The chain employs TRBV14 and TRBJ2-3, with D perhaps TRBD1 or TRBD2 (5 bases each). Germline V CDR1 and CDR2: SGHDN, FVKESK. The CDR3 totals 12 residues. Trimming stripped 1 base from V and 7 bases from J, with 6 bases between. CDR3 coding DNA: TGTGCCAGCAGCCAAGTGGGACATACGCAGTATTTT. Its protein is CASSQVGHTQYF.

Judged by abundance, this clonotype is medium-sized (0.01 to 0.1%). CDR3 region: CASSTGQGAHTEAFF. The CDR3 DNA sequence: TGCGCCAGCAGCACCGGACAGGGGGCTCACACTGAAGCTTTCTTT. The chain uses TRBV5-1 and TRBJ1-1, with 11 bases matching TRBD1. V shed 4 bases and J 3 bases; nucleotides not matched to a gene: 5. This CDR3 contains 15 residues. CDR1 is SGHRS and CDR2 is YFSETQ in the germline V gene. The full variable domain, rest sourced from reference TRBV5-1 and TRBJ1-1, is KAGVTQTPRYLIKTRGQQVTLSCSPISGHRSVSWYQQTPGQGLQFLFEYFSETQRNKGNFPGRFSGRQFSNSRSEMNVSTLELGDSALYLCASSTGQGAHTEAFFGQGTRLTVV.

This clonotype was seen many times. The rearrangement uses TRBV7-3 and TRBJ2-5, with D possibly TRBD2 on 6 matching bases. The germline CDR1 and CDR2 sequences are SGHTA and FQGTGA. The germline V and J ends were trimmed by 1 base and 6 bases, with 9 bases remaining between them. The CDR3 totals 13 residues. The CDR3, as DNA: TGTGCCAGCAGCTTAATTGCGGGACAGACCCAGTACTTC. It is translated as CASSLIAGQTQYF.

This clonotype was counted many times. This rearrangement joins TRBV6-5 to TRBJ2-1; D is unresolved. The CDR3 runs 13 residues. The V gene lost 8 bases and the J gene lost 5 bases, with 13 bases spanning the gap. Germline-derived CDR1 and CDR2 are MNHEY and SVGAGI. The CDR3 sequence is CASGLESDNEQFF. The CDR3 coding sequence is TGTGCCAGCGGATTGGAGTCAGACAATGAGCAGTTCTTC.

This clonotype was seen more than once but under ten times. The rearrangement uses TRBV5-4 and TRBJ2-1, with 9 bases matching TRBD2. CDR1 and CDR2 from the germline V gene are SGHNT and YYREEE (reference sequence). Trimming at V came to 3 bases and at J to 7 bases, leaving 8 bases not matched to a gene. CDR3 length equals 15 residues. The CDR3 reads CASSSAGGRGNEQFF. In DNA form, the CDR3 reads TGTGCCAGCAGCTCCGCGGGGGGGCGAGGTAATGAGCAGTTCTTC.

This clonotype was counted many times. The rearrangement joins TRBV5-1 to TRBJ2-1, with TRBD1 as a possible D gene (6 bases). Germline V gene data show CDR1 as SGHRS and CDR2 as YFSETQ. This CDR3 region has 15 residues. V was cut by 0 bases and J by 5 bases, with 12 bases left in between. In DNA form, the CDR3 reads TGCGCCAGCAGCTTGGTGTTGGGGGCCGACAATGAGCAGTTCTTC. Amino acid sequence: CASSLVLGADNEQFF.

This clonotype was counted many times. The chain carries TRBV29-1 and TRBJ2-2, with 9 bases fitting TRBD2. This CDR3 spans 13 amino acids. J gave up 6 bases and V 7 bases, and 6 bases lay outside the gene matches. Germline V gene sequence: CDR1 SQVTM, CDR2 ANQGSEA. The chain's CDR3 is CSASGLAAGELFF. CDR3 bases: TGCAGCGCCTCGGGACTAGCAGCCGGGGAGCTGTTTTTT.

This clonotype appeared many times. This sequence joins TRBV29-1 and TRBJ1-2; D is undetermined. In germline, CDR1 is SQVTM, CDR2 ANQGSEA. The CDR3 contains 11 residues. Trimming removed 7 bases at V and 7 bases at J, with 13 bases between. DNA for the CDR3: TGCAGCGCTGGCGAAGGTTCTGGCTACACCTTC. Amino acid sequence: CSAGEGSGYTF. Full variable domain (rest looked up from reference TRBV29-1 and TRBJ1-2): SAVISQKPSRDICQRGTSLTIQCQVDSQVTMMFWYRQQPGQSLTLIATANQGSEATYESGFVIDKFPISRPNLTFSTLTVSNMSPEDSSIYLCSAGEGSGYTFGSGTRLTVV.

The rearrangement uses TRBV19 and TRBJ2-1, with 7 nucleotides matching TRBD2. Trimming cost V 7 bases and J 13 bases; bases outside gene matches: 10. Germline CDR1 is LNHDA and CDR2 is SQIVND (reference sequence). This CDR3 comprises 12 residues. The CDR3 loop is CASTAGGSFQFF. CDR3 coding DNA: TGTGCCAGTACGGCAGGCGGGAGTTTCCAGTTCTTC.

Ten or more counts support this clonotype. CDR3 bases: TGCAGTGCTCCCCGGGGGAGCGGGAGGGTCAATGAGCAGTTCTTC. The encoded protein is CSAPRGSGRVNEQFF. This chain links TRBV20-1 with TRBJ2-1; TRBD2 aligns across 10 bases. After removal of 5 bases from V and 6 bases from J, the junction contained 10 bases not matched to a gene. The CDR3 length is 15 residues. Germline CDR1 and CDR2: DFQATT and SNEGSKA (reference sequence).

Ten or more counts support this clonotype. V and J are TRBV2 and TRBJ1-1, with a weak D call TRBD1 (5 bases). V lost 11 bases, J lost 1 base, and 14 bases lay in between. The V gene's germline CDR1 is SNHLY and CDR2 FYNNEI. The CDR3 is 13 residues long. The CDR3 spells CAGRKGTNTEAFF. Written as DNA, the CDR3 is TGTGCCGGCCGGAAGGGGACGAACACTGAAGCTTTCTTT. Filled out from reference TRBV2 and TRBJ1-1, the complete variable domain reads EPEVTQTPSHQVTQMGQEVILRCVPISNHLYFYWYRQILGQKVEFLVSFYNNEISEKSEIFDDQFSVERPDGSNFTLKIRSTKLEDSAMYFCAGRKGTNTEAFFGQGTRLTVV.

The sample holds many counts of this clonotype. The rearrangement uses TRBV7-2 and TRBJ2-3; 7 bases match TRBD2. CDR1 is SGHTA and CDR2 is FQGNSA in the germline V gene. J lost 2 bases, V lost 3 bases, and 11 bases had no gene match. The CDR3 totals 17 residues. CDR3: CASSLDLLAPNTDTQYF. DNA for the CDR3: TGTGCCAGCAGCTTGGACCTACTAGCGCCCAACACAGATACGCAGTATTTT.

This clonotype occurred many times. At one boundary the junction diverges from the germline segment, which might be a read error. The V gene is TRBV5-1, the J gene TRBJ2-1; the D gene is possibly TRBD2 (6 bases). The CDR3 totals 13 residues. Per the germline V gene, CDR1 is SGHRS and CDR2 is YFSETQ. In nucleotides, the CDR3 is TGCGCCAGCAGCTTGGCTGGCGGGACGGCTTTCACTTTC. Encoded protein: CASSLAGGTAFTF.

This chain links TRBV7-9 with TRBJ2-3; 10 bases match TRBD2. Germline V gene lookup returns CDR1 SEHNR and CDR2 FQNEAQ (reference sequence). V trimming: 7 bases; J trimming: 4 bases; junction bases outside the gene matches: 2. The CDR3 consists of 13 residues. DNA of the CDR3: TGTGCCAGCAAACTAGCGGGGCCAGATACGCAGTATTTT. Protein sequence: CASKLAGPDTQYF.